This T cell receptor beta chain stems from a study of immune cell composition in non-small cell lung cancer. Study-wide background: Histologic subtype was mainly adenocarcinoma or squamous cell carcinoma. General study results and limits: Dominant in vivo tumour-associated clones were not shown to share tumour-reactive sequences.

The V end lost 2 bases, the J end lost 5 bases, and 7 bases lay between the germline ends. Germline CDR1 MNHNS, CDR2 SASEGT. There are 13 residues in the CDR3. Template was genomic DNA from frozen, unsorted single-cell suspensions. Regarding this clone: What it binds is unknown.

Generated by immunoSEQ multiplex PCR, the TCRdb table keeps only in-frame clones and is missing some. The data contain about 14,000 clones, around 85% of them singletons. V and J are TRBV6-1 and TRBJ1-5; D unclear. The TCR originated in a human donor with non-small cell lung cancer. Sequencing input: lung tumor tissue. The DNA of the CDR3 is TGTGCCAGCAGTGAACTTGCAGATCAGCCCCAGCATTTT. This sequence encodes CASSELADQPQHF.